One and the same sample provided the 13 T cell receptor beta chains below, sequenced in a study of blood T cell repertoires in COVID-19. The protocol was immunoSEQ multiplex PCR, while the TCRdb copy is restricted to in-frame clones and leaves out a portion. The sample yields about 14,000 clones, around 90% seen once. Sequences were obtained from peripheral blood. The source is a human donor with active COVID-19. The donor label of this sample is uncertain.

This sequence joins TRBV7-2 and TRBJ2-3, with D possibly TRBD2 on 5 matching bases. The V gene's germline CDR1 is SGHTA and CDR2 FQGNSA. The V end was cut by 3 bases, the J end by 0 bases, with 16 bases between. This CDR3 region has 17 residues. The CDR3: CASSFRPGRYSTDTQYF. The CDR3 DNA follows: TGTGCCAGCAGCTTTAGGCCGGGGAGATATAGCACAGATACGCAGTATTTT.

This clone was picked up one time. The chain has TRBV5-1 and TRBJ2-5; D unresolved. The CDR3 loop spans 12 amino acids. Germline V gives CDR1 SGHRS, CDR2 YFSETQ. Trimming shortened V by 1 base and J by 4 bases, and 5 bases separated the two germline ends. As DNA, the CDR3 is TGCGCCAGCAGCTTGATGCGAGAGACCCAGTACTTC. Residues: CASSLMRETQYF.

CDR3 sequence: CASSLGRGTGELFF. CDR3 sequence (DNA): TGTGCCAGCAGCTTAGGACGGGGGACCGGGGAGCTGTTTTTT. The gene calls are TRBV11-2 and TRBJ2-2, with D possibly matching TRBD2 (6 bases). V lost 1 base and J lost 5, with 8 bases in between. The CDR3 has 14 residues. The germline V gene encodes CDR1 SGHAT and CDR2 FQNNGV.

Only one count was recorded for this clone. The chain is built from TRBV27 and TRBJ1-3; a weak D match, TRBD1 (5 bases). The CDR3 is 14 residues long. Germline CDR1 MNHEY, CDR2 SMNVEV (reference sequence). Trimming stripped 6 bases from V and 2 bases from J, with 11 bases between. The CDR3 spells CASRSGGTGNTIYF. The CDR3 DNA reads TGTGCCAGCAGATCGGGGGGGACTGGAAACACCATATATTTT.

This clone was seen just once. The chain couples TRBV27 to TRBJ1-6; tentatively, D is TRBD1 (6 bases). Germline V gene data show CDR1 as MNHEY and CDR2 as SMNVEV (reference sequence). The CDR3 extends over 18 amino acids. V dropped 3 bases and J dropped 7 bases, with 22 bases sitting between them. CDR3 residues: CASSFHGGGASSNSPLHF. The CDR3 DNA reads as TGTGCCAGCAGTTTCCATGGTGGGGGGGCATCGAGCAATTCACCCCTCCACTTT.

The V call is TRBV6-5, the J call TRBJ2-5; 12 bases are shared with TRBD2. The CDR3 spans 15 residues. The V segment lost 11 bases and the J segment 2 bases; nucleotides outside the gene matches: 9. CDR1 is MNHEY, CDR2 SVGAGI, per germline. The CDR3 loop reads CACRWTSGEQETQYF. The DNA of the CDR3 is TGTGCCTGTCGTTGGACTAGCGGGGAGCAAGAGACCCAGTACTTC.

This clone was counted a single time. The chain has TRBV13 and TRBJ2-7; tentatively, D is TRBD1 (6 bases). V was cut by 0 bases and J by 6 bases, with 6 bases left in between. From germline, CDR1 is PRHDT and CDR2 FYEKMQ (reference sequence). The CDR3 totals 12 residues. As DNA, the CDR3 is TGTGCCAGCAGCTTAGGGGGGGCCGAGCAGTACTTC. Translated, it gives CASSLGGAEQYF.

In nucleotides, the CDR3 is TGTGCCAGCAGCCAAATAGGAACCGGGACTGACTTTTCACCCCTCCACTTT. Its translation is CASSQIGTGTDFSPLHF. V usage is TRBV3-1 (or the pseudogene TRBV3-2) and J usage is TRBJ1-6, with D tentatively TRBD1 (5 bases). With 2 bases removed from V and 9 bases from J, the gap between germline ends came to 20 bases. This CDR3 spans 17 amino acids. Germline assignment: CDR1 LGHDT and CDR2 YNNKEL (reference sequence).

This clone was observed a single time. The chain links TRBV5-5 to TRBJ2-1; 9 nucleotides align to TRBD2. The ends lost 0 bases at V and 2 bases at J; junction bases unmatched: 3. Looked up from germline, CDR1 is SGHKS and CDR2 is YYEKEE (reference sequence). The CDR3 has 16 amino acids. The CDR3 region has the DNA TGTGCCAGCAGCTTGGATAGCGGGGGCCCCTACAATGAGCAGTTCTTC. Protein product: CASSLDSGGPYNEQFF.

Here the CDR3 DNA reads TGTGCCAGCAGCACTCACCTGACAGGGGAGTATGGCTACACCTTC. This translates into CASSTHLTGEYGYTF. The rearrangement links TRBV9 to TRBJ1-2; 8 bases are shared with TRBD1. The CDR3 is 15 residues long. Germline V CDR1 and CDR2: SGDLS, YYNGEE. V was pared by 4 bases and J by 5 bases, with 10 bases of the junction left unmatched.

This clone has just one count. The rearrangement joins TRBV2 to TRBJ2-7, with a tentative D call TRBD2 (5 bases). Germline-derived CDR1 and CDR2 are SNHLY and FYNNEI. Trimming left V 5 bases short and J 4 bases short, with 6 bases between. The CDR3 has 11 residues. CDR3 sequence (DNA): TGTGCCAGCAGTAGGGAGTACGAGCAGTACTTC. It specifies CASSREYEQYF.

For this clone: The junction and the germline gene differ at one end; a read error may be behind it. The V and J genes are TRBV7-3 and TRBJ2-6; the D gene is possibly TRBD1 (6 bases). The germline V gene encodes CDR1 SGHTA and CDR2 FQGTGA. This CDR3 has 18 residues. In DNA form, the CDR3 reads TGTGCCAGCAGCTCCACCCGGGGACAACGCCCTGGAGCCAACGTCCTGACTTTC. It codes for CASSSTRGQRPGANVLTF.

The chain carries TRBV5-1 and TRBJ1-2; 11 bases map to TRBD1. Germline trimming cut 0 bases from V and 7 bases from J; bases unmatched to any gene: 5. The CDR3 spans 15 residues. Germline CDR1 SGHRS, CDR2 YFSETQ. Written as DNA, the CDR3 is TGCGCCAGCAGCTTGGGCCGGGGACAGGGGGTTGGCTACACCTTC. Amino acids: CASSLGRGQGVGYTF.